This T cell receptor beta chain was documented in a study of T cell repertoires in cytomegalovirus infection. Trimming left V 3 bases short and J 1 base short, with 17 bases between. The CDR3 is made up of 16 amino acids. CDR1 is DFQATT and CDR2 is SNEGSKA in the germline V gene (reference sequence). Regarding this clonotype: The target antigen is unknown.

TCRdb reprocessed the reads with MiXCR, giving one entry per CDR3 protein. The sample lists 750,000 to 950,000 distinct CDR3 sequences, under 35% seen once, with around 14% in the top ten. The chain carries TRBV20-1 and TRBJ2-3; D is undetermined. The input for sequencing was cultured CD8+ T cells from PBMCs, taken from culture after CMV antigen stimulation. This receptor was obtained from a human donor in good health (CMV status not recorded). Some clones in this sample may be carry-over from other donors' samples. As DNA, the CDR3 is TGCAGTGCTAGGATCGTGACAAGAGGCGGCACAGATACGCAGTATTTT. Translation: CSARIVTRGGTDTQYF.